Listed here is a single T cell receptor (beta chain). Its cognate antigen has yet to be identified. No much larger clone is present one base from it, and per-base qualities are unavailable. Collaborating institutions collected whole blood in K2EDTA tubes following their own protocols. For TCRbeta analysis, collaborators shipped samples as frozen whole blood, isolated PBMCs, or DNA extracted from either of those sample types. For this chain, trimming is 5 bases at the V end and 4 bases at the J end, and the number of junction bases without a gene match is 5. For CDR1 and CDR2, the germline V gene lists ENHRY and SYGVKD. From the cysteine up to the phenylalanine, the CDR3 has a length of 14 residues. The kept DNA is CDR3 alone, 42 bases in frame from the first base. The data were taken from a study of blood T cell repertoires in COVID-19 (dated by TCRdb to about 2020). For the study in its entirety: Samples covering the acute and convalescent phases of COVID-19 were provided by collaborators in the United States, Italy and Spain. The prospective study material was composed of cDNA or gDNA derived from T cells, B-cell-depleted T cells, or PBMCs. The dataset comprised deeply sampled blood TCRbeta repertoires from subjects exposed to, actively infected with, or recovered from COVID-19. The repertoires were made available in a free public database intended to serve as a resource for research on the immune response to SARS-CoV-2. Samples came from the ongoing ImmuneRACE study (first 160 participants) plus 1,254 subjects from 6 global collaborators. The sample metadata nearly always contained a de-identified subject ID, COVID-19 status, age in years and sex. Where available, HLA class I and class II types were taken from metadata supplied by the sample provider and were not determined by assay-based typing.

What the research found in general, with its limitations: The quantity of clinical and demographic metadata differed by source and by participant and was supplied without curation.

TCRbeta CDR3 regions were amplified from genomic DNA by means of the immunoSEQ Assay, a bias-controlled multiplex PCR. The study's own analysis went as follows. Nucleated cell counts per sample were estimated from amplification of reference gene primers within the assay. Sequence reads were collapsed and filtered to measure the absolute abundance of every unique TCRbeta CDR3 rearrangement. For each sample, productive Simpson clonality was calculated as the square root of Simpson's diversity index across productive rearrangements. Entries here come from immuneACCESS through TCRdb and include only in-frame sequences with V and J called. Some clones fail to appear in such tables; in the studies checked, an unresolved V gene covers under half of the shortfall, and the cause of the remainder is unknown. Clonal size and the V and J genes are those of that table, whereas D and trimming came from the DNA. The sample contains around 230,000 clones, about four fifths of them found a single time. The ten top clones hold over 8% of the sample.

Source material: peripheral blood. The clonotype comes from a woman of 80 years or more with acute or convalescent COVID-19. This chain joins TRBV10-3 to TRBJ1-5, and TRBD1 aligns with 7 junction nucleotides. The nucleotide sequence is TGTGCCATCAGTTCGGGACAGCCAAATCAGCCCCAGCATTTT. Its coded protein is CAISSGQPNQPQHF.